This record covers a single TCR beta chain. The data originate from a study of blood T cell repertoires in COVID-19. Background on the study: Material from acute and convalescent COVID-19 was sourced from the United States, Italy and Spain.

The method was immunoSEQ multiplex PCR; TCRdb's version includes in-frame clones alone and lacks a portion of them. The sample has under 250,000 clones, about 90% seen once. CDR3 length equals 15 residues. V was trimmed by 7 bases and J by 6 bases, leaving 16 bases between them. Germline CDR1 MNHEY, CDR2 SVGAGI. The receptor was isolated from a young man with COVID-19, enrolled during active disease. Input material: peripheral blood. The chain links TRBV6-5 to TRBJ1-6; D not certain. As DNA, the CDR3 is TGTGCCAGCACTCAAGGAGGAATCGGTAATTCACCCCTCCACTTT. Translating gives CASTQGGIGNSPLHF.